This T cell receptor (beta chain) was sequenced in a study of cytomegalovirus exposure and HLA in healthy donors. The sample holds a few counts of this clone. What it recognizes is unknown. Study-wide points: Cytomegalovirus association was listed for 164 TCR beta chains. In a later analysis, TCR beta V- and J-gene trimming showed a link to a missense DCLRE1C variant.

The germline V gene has CDR1 SGHKS and CDR2 YYEKEE (reference sequence). This CDR3 comprises 15 residues. The V gene end was trimmed by 0 bases and the J gene end by 2 bases; junction bases not matched to a gene: 1. Researchers ran the PCR with 60 Vbeta and 13 Jbeta primers. Clones were sequenced by immunoSEQ multiplex PCR, and TCRdb holds only the in-frame ones, with some missing. The sample has 200,000 to 250,000 clones, more than 75% seen once; the top ten hold 1.3%. The chain recombines TRBV5-5 with TRBJ2-7; 11 bases match TRBD2. The source is a human donor in good health. The specimen was PBMCs. The CDR3 loop reads CASSLVAGGPYEQYF. For the CDR3, the DNA is TGTGCCAGCAGCTTGGTAGCGGGAGGGCCCTACGAGCAGTACTTC.